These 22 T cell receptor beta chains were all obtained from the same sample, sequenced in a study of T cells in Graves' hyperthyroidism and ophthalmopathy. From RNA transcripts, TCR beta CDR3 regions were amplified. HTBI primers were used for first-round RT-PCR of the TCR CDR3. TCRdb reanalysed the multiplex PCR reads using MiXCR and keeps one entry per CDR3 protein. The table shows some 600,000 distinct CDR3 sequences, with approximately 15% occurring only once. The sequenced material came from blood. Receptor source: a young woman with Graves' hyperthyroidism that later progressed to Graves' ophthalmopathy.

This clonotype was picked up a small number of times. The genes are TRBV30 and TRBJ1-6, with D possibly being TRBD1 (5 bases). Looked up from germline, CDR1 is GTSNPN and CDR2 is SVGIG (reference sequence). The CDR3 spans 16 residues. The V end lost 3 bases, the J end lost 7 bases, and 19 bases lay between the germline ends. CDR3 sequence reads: CAWSPDSPRVNSPLHF. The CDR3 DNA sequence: TGTGCCTGGAGCCCCGATTCGCCCAGGGTGAATTCACCCCTCCACTTT.

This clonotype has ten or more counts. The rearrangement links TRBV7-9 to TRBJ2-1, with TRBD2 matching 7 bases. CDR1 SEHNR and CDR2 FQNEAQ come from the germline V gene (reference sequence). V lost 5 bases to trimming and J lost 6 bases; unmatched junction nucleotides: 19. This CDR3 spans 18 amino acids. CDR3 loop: CASSDPAEAGTTINEQFF. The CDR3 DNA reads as TGTGCCAGCAGCGACCCTGCGGAAGCCGGGACTACAATCAATGAGCAGTTCTTC.

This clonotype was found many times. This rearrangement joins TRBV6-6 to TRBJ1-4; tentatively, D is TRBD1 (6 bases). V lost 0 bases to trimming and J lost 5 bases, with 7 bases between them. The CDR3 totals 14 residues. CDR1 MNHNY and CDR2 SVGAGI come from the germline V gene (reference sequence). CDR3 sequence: CASSYSTGNEKLFF. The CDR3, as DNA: TGTGCCAGCAGTTACTCGACAGGAAATGAAAAACTGTTTTTT.

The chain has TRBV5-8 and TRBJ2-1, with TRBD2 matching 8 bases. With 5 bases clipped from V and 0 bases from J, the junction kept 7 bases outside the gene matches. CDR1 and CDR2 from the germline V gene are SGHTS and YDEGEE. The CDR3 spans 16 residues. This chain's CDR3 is CASRDGRGHSYNEQFF. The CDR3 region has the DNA TGTGCCAGCAGAGACGGGAGGGGACACTCCTACAATGAGCAGTTCTTC.

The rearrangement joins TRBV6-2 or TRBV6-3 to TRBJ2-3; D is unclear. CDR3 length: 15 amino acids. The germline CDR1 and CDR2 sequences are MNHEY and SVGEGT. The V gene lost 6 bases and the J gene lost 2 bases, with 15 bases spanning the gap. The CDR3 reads CASSQKQRFTDTQYF. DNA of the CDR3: TGTGCCAGCAGCCAGAAGCAGCGATTCACAGATACGCAGTATTTT.

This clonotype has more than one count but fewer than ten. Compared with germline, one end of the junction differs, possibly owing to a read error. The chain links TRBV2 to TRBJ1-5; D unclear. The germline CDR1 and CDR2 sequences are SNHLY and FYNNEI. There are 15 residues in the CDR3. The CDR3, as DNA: TGTGCCAGCTGCGATGGGAAAGATAGCAATGAGCCCCAGCATTTT. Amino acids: CASCDGKDSNEPQHF.

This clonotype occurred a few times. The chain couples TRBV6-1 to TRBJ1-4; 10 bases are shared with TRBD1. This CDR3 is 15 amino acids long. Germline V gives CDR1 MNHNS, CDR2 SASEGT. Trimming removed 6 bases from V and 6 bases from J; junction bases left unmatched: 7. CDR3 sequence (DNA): TGTGCCAGCAGCGGTTGGGACAGGGGCCATGAAAAACTGTTTTTT. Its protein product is CASSGWDRGHEKLFF.

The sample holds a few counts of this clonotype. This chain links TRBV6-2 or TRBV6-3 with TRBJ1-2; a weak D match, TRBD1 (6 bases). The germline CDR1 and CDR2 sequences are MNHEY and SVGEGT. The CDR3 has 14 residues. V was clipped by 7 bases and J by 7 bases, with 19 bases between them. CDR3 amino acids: CASNPSDSSGGYTF. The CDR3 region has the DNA TGTGCCAGCAACCCCTCGGACAGTTCGGGTGGCTACACCTTC.

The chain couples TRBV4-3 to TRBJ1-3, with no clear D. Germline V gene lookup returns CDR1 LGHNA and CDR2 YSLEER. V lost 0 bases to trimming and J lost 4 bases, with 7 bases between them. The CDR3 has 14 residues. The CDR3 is CASSQEGYGNTIYF. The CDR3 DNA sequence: TGCGCCAGCAGCCAAGAGGGGTACGGAAACACCATATATTTT.

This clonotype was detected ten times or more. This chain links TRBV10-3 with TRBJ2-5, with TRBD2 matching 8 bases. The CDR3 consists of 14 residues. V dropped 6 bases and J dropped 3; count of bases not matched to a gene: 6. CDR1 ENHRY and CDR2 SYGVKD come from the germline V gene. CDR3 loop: CAISRQLAEETQYF. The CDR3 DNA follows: TGTGCCATCAGCCGGCAACTAGCGGAAGAGACCCAGTACTTC.

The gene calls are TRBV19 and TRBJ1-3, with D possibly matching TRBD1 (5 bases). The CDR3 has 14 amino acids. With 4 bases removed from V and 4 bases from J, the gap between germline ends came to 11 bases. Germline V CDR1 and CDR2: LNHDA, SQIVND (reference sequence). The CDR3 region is CASSNWGLGNTIYF. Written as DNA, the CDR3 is TGTGCCAGTAGTAATTGGGGACTCGGAAACACCATATATTTT.

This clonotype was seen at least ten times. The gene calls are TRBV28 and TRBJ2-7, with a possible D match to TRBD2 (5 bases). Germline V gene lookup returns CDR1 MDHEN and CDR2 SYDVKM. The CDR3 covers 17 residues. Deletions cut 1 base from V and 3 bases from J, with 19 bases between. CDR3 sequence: CASSLSGGSQEDYEQYF. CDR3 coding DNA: TGTGCCAGCAGTTTATCGGGTGGGTCTCAGGAGGACTACGAGCAGTACTTC. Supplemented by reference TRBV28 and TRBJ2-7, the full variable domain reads DVKVTQSSRYLVKRTGEKVFLECVQDMDHENMFWYRQDPGLGLRLIYFSYDVKMKEKGDIPEGYSVSREKKERFSLILESASTNQTSMYLCASSLSGGSQEDYEQYFGPGTRLTVT.

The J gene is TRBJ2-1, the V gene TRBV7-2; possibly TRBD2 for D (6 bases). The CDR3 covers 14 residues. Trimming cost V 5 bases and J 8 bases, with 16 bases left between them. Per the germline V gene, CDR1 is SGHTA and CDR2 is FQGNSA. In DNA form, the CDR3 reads TGTGCCAGCAGCCCGGGACTGGGGTCGGATGAGCAGTTCTTC. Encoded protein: CASSPGLGSDEQFF. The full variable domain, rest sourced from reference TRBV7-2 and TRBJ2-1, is GAGVSQSPSNKVTEKGKDVELRCDPISGHTALYWYRQSLGQGLEFLIYFQGNSAPDKSGLPSDRFSAERTGGSVSTLTIQRTQQEDSAVYLCASSPGLGSDEQFFGPGTRLTVL.

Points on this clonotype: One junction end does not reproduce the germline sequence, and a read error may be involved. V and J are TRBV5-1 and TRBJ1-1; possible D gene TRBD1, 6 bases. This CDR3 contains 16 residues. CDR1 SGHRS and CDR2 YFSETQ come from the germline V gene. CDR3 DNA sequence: TGCGCCAGCAGCTTGATCCCTGCAGGGGAGAACACTGAAGCTCTCTTT. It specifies CASSLIPAGENTEALF.

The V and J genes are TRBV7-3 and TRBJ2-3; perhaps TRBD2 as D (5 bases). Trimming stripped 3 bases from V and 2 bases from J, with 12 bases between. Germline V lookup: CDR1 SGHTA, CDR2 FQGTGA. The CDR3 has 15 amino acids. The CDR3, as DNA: TGTGCCAGCAGCTTGGGCGGGTATTTCACAGATACGCAGTATTTT. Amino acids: CASSLGGYFTDTQYF.

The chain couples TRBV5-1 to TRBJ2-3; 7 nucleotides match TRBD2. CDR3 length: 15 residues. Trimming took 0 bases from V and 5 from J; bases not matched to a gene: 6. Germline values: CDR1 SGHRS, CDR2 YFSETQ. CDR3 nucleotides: TGCGCCAGCAGCTTGGATGGCGGGAGACAAGATACGCAGTATTTT. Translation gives CASSLDGGRQDTQYF.

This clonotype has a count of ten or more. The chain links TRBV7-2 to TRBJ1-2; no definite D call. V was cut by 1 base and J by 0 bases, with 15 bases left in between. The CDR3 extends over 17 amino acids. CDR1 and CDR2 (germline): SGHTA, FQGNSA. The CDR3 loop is CASSLGLSGIANYGYTF. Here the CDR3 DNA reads TGTGCCAGCAGCTTAGGGTTATCGGGGATAGCTAACTATGGCTACACCTTC.

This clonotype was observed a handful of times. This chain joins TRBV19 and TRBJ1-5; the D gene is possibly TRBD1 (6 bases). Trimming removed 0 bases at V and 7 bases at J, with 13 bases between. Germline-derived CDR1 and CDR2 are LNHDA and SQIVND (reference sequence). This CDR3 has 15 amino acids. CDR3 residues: CASSIDRGAWQPQHF. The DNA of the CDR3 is TGTGCCAGTAGTATAGATAGGGGGGCTTGGCAGCCCCAGCATTTT.

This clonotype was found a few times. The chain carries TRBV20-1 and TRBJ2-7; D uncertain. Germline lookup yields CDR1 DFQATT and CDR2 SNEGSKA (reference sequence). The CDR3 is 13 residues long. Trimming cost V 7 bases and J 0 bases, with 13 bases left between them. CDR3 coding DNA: TGCAGTGTGAGAGGCCAAAGCTCCTACGAGCAGTACTTC. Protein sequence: CSVRGQSSYEQYF.

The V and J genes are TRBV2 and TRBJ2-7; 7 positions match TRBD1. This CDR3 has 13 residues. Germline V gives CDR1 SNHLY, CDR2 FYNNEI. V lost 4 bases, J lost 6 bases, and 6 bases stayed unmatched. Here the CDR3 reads CASSVRQGPEQYF. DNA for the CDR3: TGTGCCAGCAGTGTAAGACAGGGTCCCGAGCAGTACTTC. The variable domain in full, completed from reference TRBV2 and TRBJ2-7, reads EPEVTQTPSHQVTQMGQEVILRCVPISNHLYFYWYRQILGQKVEFLVSFYNNEISEKSEIFDDQFSVERPDGSNFTLKIRSTKLEDSAMYFCASSVRQGPEQYFGPGTRLTVT.

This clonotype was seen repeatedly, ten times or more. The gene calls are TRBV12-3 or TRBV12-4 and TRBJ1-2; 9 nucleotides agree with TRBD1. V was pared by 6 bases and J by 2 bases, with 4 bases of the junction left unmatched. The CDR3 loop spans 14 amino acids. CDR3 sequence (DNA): TGTGCCAGCAGCCCCGGGACAGGGAACTATGGCTACACCTTC. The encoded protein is CASSPGTGNYGYTF.

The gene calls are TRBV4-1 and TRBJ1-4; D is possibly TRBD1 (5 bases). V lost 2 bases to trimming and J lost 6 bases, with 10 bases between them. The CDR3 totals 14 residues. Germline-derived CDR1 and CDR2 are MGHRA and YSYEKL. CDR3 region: CASSQRGLDEKLFF. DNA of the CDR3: TGCGCCAGCAGCCAAAGGGGTCTGGATGAAAAACTGTTTTTT.